A selection of T cell receptor beta chains follows, all from one sample in a study of blood T cell repertoires in COVID-19. Some clones are missing from TCRdb's copy, which holds only in-frame ones; the method was immunoSEQ multiplex PCR. The table includes some 340,000 clones, 80% to 85% detected once. Sequencing input: PBMCs or T cells enriched from blood (not recorded which). The source of these receptors is a woman between 45 and 65 years old who had recovered from COVID-19. Both conserved end residues are part of each CDR3. Fields, in order: V gene, CDR3 length, J gene, CDR3 protein.

TRBV13	15	TRBJ1-5	CASSLGAIVNQPQHF
TRBV28	15	TRBJ2-7	CASRTGTGGAGEQYF
TRBV3-1/TRBV3-2	15	TRBJ1-5	CASSQQGGGNQPQHF
TRBV9	15	TRBJ1-6	CASSATGVYNSPLHF
TRBV5-4	14	TRBJ2-5	CASSADNKQETQYF
TRBV4-3	18	TRBJ2-6	CASSQGGQGVGGANVLTF
TRBV7-2	13	TRBJ2-4	CASGWRGANIQYF
TRBV11-3	14	TRBJ1-1	CASSLDLTHTEAFF
TRBV30	15	TRBJ2-2	CAWAETGANTGELFF
TRBV7-2	14	TRBJ2-7	CASSFSGGPYEQYF
TRBV5-8	18	TRBJ2-1	CASSVPIGGGIPVNEQFF
TRBV6-2/TRBV6-3	16	TRBJ1-6	CASSSTGQGINSPLHF
TRBV10-3	15	TRBJ1-5	CAIGPSDRAFQPQHF